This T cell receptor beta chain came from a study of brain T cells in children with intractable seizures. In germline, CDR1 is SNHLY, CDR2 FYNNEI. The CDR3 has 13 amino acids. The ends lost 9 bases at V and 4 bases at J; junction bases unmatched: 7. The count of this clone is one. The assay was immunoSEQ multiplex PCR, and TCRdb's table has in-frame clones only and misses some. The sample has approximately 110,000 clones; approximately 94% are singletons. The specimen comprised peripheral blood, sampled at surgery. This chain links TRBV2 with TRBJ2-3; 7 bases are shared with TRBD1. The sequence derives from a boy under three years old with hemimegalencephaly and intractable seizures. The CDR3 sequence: CARSKDRPDTQYF. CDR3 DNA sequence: TGTGCCAGGAGTAAGGACAGGCCAGATACGCAGTATTTT.